Following are 21 T cell receptor beta chains from one sample sequenced in a study of blood T cell repertoires in COVID-19 (dated by TCRdb to 2018 to 2020). The library was obtained by the immunoSEQ multiplex PCR assay. Drawn from immuneACCESS, this table holds only the in-frame rearrangements with V and J called that TCRdb kept. Clones are partly lost; checked studies trace under half to an unresolved V gene and leave the rest unexplained. Recorded for this sample are about 160,000 clones; about nine tenths of them occurred a single time. The ten largest clonotypes hold 4% to 5% of the sample. Specimen: peripheral blood. These receptors were obtained from a woman in her sixties with active or convalescent COVID-19.

The rearrangement uses TRBV6-5 and TRBJ1-2; 9 bases agree with TRBD1. Trimming took 6 bases from V and 2 from J; bases not matched to a gene: 7. This CDR3 has 15 residues. Germline V gene sequence: CDR1 MNHEY, CDR2 SVGAGI. The CDR3 is CASSREGTGNYGYTF. DNA of the CDR3: TGTGCCAGCAGCCGAGAGGGGACAGGGAACTATGGCTACACCTTC.

This sequence joins TRBV7-9 and TRBJ1-1; 10 positions match TRBD1. This CDR3 is 18 amino acids long. V was clipped by 6 bases and J by 0 bases; unmatched bases: 13. Germline V gene data show CDR1 as SEHNR and CDR2 as FQNEAQ (reference sequence). The CDR3 sequence is CASRNTIRDRGMNTEAFF. In nucleotides, the CDR3 is TGTGCCAGCAGGAACACTATACGGGACAGGGGAATGAACACTGAAGCTTTCTTT. Using reference TRBV7-9 and TRBJ1-1 for the parts outside the CDR3, the full variable domain is DTGVSQNPRHKITKRGQNVTFRCDPISEHNRLYWYRQTLGQGPEFLTYFQNEAQLEKSRLLSDRFSAERPKGSFSTLEIQRTEQGDSAMYLCASRNTIRDRGMNTEAFFGQGTRLTVV.

V gene TRBV6-2 or TRBV6-3 combines with J gene TRBJ2-4, with 9 bases lining up with TRBD2. Germline loops: CDR1 MNHEY, CDR2 SVGEGT. The CDR3 contains 18 residues. After removal of 6 bases from V and 4 bases from J, the junction contained 16 bases not matched to a gene. Here the CDR3 reads CASSNPHTAGGKKNIQYF. CDR3 sequence (DNA): TGTGCCAGCAGCAACCCCCATACGGCGGGGGGGAAGAAAAACATTCAGTACTTC.

The genes are TRBV7-9 and TRBJ1-2, with D perhaps TRBD1 (6 bases). The CDR3 is 17 residues long. Looked up from germline, CDR1 is SEHNR and CDR2 is FQNEAQ (reference sequence). Between the trimmed V and J ends, which lost 3 bases and 0 bases, there was a span of 17 bases. The CDR3 region has the DNA TGTGCCAGCAGCTTCTACAGGGTTGGTTCCCCTAACTATGGCTACACCTTC. It yields the protein CASSFYRVGSPNYGYTF.

V usage is TRBV5-1 and J usage is TRBJ1-4; 7 bases line up with TRBD1. V was clipped by 4 bases and J by 5 bases; unmatched bases: 5. CDR3 length: 14 amino acids. Looked up from germline, CDR1 is SGHRS and CDR2 is YFSETQ. The CDR3 DNA reads as TGCGCCAGCAGCCCGGGACAGCTGAATGAAAAACTGTTTTTT. Amino acid sequence: CASSPGQLNEKLFF.

This rearrangement joins TRBV7-3 to TRBJ2-1; 8 positions match TRBD2. Trimming removed 2 bases from V and 9 bases from J; junction bases left unmatched: 6. Germline CDR1 is SGHTA and CDR2 is FQGTGA. This CDR3 is 14 amino acids long. The CDR3 reads CASSLAGGEVEQFF. Here the CDR3 DNA reads TGTGCCAGCAGCTTAGCGGGGGGCGAAGTTGAGCAGTTCTTC.

This clone appeared many times. V is TRBV19 and J is TRBJ2-7; 7 bases are a match to TRBD2. The CDR3 extends over 14 amino acids. Germline CDR1 LNHDA, CDR2 SQIVND (reference sequence). V trimming: 6 bases; J trimming: 1 base; junction bases outside the gene matches: 6. Here the CDR3 reads CASSPGRESYEQYF. The DNA for the CDR3 is TGTGCCAGTAGCCCAGGGCGGGAGTCCTACGAGCAGTACTTC. The whole variable domain, filled in from reference TRBV19 and TRBJ2-7, reads DGGITQSPKYLFRKEGQNVTLSCEQNLNHDAMYWYRQDPGQGLRLIYYSQIVNDFQKGDIAEGYSVSREKKESFPLTVTSAQKNPTAFYLCASSPGRESYEQYFGPGTRLTVT.

This clone turned up a few times. This rearrangement joins TRBV29-1 to TRBJ1-2, with 7 nucleotides matching TRBD1. The V and J ends lost 4 bases and 4 bases, in that order; junction bases with no gene match: 6. CDR1 and CDR2 (germline): SQVTM, ANQGSEA. This CDR3 comprises 13 residues. CDR3 DNA: TGCAGCGTTGCTAGGACAGGAGGCTATGGCTACACCTTC. Protein sequence: CSVARTGGYGYTF. The complete variable domain, with remaining parts taken from reference TRBV29-1 and TRBJ1-2, reads SAVISQKPSRDICQRGTSLTIQCQVDSQVTMMFWYRQQPGQSLTLIATANQGSEATYESGFVIDKFPISRPNLTFSTLTVSNMSPEDSSIYLCSVARTGGYGYTFGSGTRLTVV.

This clone was detected a few times. The chain recombines TRBV27 with TRBJ1-2; TRBD1 might be the D (6 bases). Germline V gene sequence: CDR1 MNHEY, CDR2 SMNVEV (reference sequence). Trimming left V 6 bases short and J 5 bases short, with 10 bases between. The CDR3 runs to 12 residues. In DNA form, the CDR3 reads TGTGCCAGCAGACGAACAGGGTATGGCTACACCTTC. It encodes CASRRTGYGYTF.

The rearrangement uses TRBV6-2 or TRBV6-3 and TRBJ1-3; no clear D. Germline V lookup: CDR1 MNHEY, CDR2 SVGEGT. V was shortened by 0 bases and J by 0 bases, with 9 bases between the two germline ends. The CDR3 contains 16 residues. The DNA of the CDR3 is TGTGCCAGCAGTTACTCGAGGCGGAACTCTGGAAACACCATATATTTT. It encodes CASSYSRRNSGNTIYF.

CDR3 protein: CASSPSPAGHQPQHF. The CDR3 DNA follows: TGTGCCAGCAGCCCCTCCCCGGCAGGGCATCAGCCCCAGCATTTT. The chain uses TRBV7-2 and TRBJ1-5; TRBD1 is a possible D gene (5 bases). Germline lookup yields CDR1 SGHTA and CDR2 FQGNSA. The CDR3 is 15 residues long. V was clipped by 5 bases and J by 5 bases, with 16 bases between them.

V usage is TRBV19 and J usage is TRBJ1-1; 12 bases map to TRBD1. Germline values: CDR1 LNHDA, CDR2 SQIVND (reference sequence). Trimming cost V 7 bases and J 7 bases; bases outside gene matches: 7. There are 14 residues in the CDR3. CDR3 nucleotide sequence: TGTGCCAGTAAAACCGGGACAGGGGGCATTGAAGCTTTCTTT. Its translation: CASKTGTGGIEAFF.

The chain recombines TRBV4-3 with TRBJ1-3; D is uncertain. The CDR3 is 15 residues long. V was trimmed by 1 base and J by 4 bases, leaving 11 bases between them. CDR1 is LGHNA, CDR2 YSLEER, per germline. The CDR3: CASSQAPVLGNTIYF. In DNA, the CDR3 is TGCGCCAGCAGCCAAGCTCCGGTCTTAGGAAACACCATATATTTT.

The CDR3 sequence: CASSLEATYDNEQFF. Here the CDR3 DNA reads TGTGCCAGCAGCTTAGAAGCCACTTATGACAATGAGCAGTTCTTC. The chain has TRBV11-3 and TRBJ2-1, with no clear D. Germline V gene sequence: CDR1 SGHNT, CDR2 YENEEA. CDR3 size: 15 residues. Trimming removed 0 bases at V and 5 bases at J, with 11 bases between.

The J gene is TRBJ1-6, the V gene TRBV6-1, with 8 bases lining up with TRBD1. The CDR3 runs to 17 residues. Trimming cost V 3 bases and J 2 bases; bases outside gene matches: 6. Germline V gene sequence: CDR1 MNHNS, CDR2 SASEGT. The CDR3 DNA reads as TGTGCCAGCAGTGACGGACAGGGTTTGGCCTATAATTCACCCCTCCACTTT. Amino acids: CASSDGQGLAYNSPLHF.

Only one count was recorded for this clone. This chain connects TRBV7-3 to TRBJ1-3; the D gene is possibly TRBD1 (5 bases). The V gene's germline CDR1 is SGHTA and CDR2 FQGTGA. The ends were cut back, 5 bases at V and 0 bases at J, with 8 bases in the middle. The CDR3 consists of 14 residues. The CDR3 DNA reads TGTGCCAGCAGCCCAGACAGCTCTGGAAACACCATATATTTT. This gives the protein CASSPDSSGNTIYF. Based on the CDR3 plus reference TRBV7-3 and TRBJ1-3, the full variable domain is GAGVSQTPSNKVTEKGKYVELRCDPISGHTALYWYRQSLGQGPEFLIYFQGTGAADDSGLPNDRFFAVRPEGSVSTLKIQRTERGDSAVYLCASSPDSSGNTIYFGEGSWLTVV.

The chain is built from TRBV19 and TRBJ1-1, with D possibly matching TRBD1 (5 bases). Trimming took 0 bases from V and 0 from J, leaving 11 bases between them. The germline gives CDR1 LNHDA, CDR2 SQIVND (reference sequence). The CDR3 has 16 amino acids. CDR3 DNA: TGTGCCAGTAGTATAGACCGGACATACCTGAACACTGAAGCTTTCTTT. It is translated as CASSIDRTYLNTEAFF. Filled out from reference TRBV19 and TRBJ1-1, the complete variable domain reads DGGITQSPKYLFRKEGQNVTLSCEQNLNHDAMYWYRQDPGQGLRLIYYSQIVNDFQKGDIAEGYSVSREKKESFPLTVTSAQKNPTAFYLCASSIDRTYLNTEAFFGQGTRLTVV.

The chain couples TRBV5-1 to TRBJ2-5; 7 bases are shared with TRBD2. Per germline, CDR1 SGHRS and CDR2 YFSETQ. This CDR3 contains 16 residues. V shed 2 bases and J 1 base; nucleotides not matched to a gene: 8. The CDR3 sequence is CASSFGSSGVQETQYF. CDR3 coding DNA: TGCGCCAGCAGCTTCGGTTCAAGCGGGGTCCAAGAGACCCAGTACTTC.

This clone was found once. The gene calls are TRBV12-3 or TRBV12-4 and TRBJ1-3; D gene ambiguous. Trimming removed 3 bases at V and 7 bases at J, with 7 bases between. This CDR3 comprises 12 residues. The CDR3 nucleotides read TGTGCCAGCAGTTTCCCCCGGAACACCATATATTTT. Protein sequence: CASSFPRNTIYF.

This chain uses TRBV5-5 with TRBJ2-7; 10 bases agree with TRBD1. The CDR3 consists of 16 residues. The germline CDR1 and CDR2 sequences are SGHKS and YYEKEE (reference sequence). The junction had 9 bases not matched to a gene; V was cut back by 4 bases and J by 2 bases. The DNA of the CDR3 is TGTGCCAGCAGCCCTAGGCCCGGGACAGGGGCCTACGAGCAGTACTTC. Amino acids: CASSPRPGTGAYEQYF.

This chain links TRBV3-1 (or the pseudogene TRBV3-2) with TRBJ2-5; TRBD1 matches 9 bases. Germline CDR1 and CDR2: LGHDT and YNNKEL (reference sequence). This CDR3 is built from 15 residues. With V trimmed by 4 bases and J by 4 bases, 7 bases remained unmatched. The CDR3 DNA sequence: TGTGCCAGCAGCCCGGGACAGGGTGATGGAGAGACCCAGTACTTC. Translating gives CASSPGQGDGETQYF.